This T cell receptor beta chain comes out of a study of human T cells and chemical hapten exposure. The authors' total RNA extraction used unfractionated whole blood. One entry per CDR3 protein, called by TCRdb with MiXCR from the 5' RACE reads. Seen here are about 80,000 distinct CDR3 sequences, approximately 8% observed once, and the top ten hold around 2%. This clonotype has more than one count but fewer than ten. This TCR derives from a male donor in good health.

Here the CDR3 DNA reads TGTGCCAGCAGAGGGACAGGGTACAGGGTAGCGGCCTACGAGCAGTACTTC. Protein product: CASRGTGYRVAAYEQYF. The genes are TRBV6-1 and TRBJ2-7; 9 positions agree with TRBD1. This CDR3 has 17 residues. Trimming at V came to 6 bases and at J to 2 bases, leaving 14 bases not matched to a gene. Germline V CDR1 and CDR2: MNHNS, SASEGT.